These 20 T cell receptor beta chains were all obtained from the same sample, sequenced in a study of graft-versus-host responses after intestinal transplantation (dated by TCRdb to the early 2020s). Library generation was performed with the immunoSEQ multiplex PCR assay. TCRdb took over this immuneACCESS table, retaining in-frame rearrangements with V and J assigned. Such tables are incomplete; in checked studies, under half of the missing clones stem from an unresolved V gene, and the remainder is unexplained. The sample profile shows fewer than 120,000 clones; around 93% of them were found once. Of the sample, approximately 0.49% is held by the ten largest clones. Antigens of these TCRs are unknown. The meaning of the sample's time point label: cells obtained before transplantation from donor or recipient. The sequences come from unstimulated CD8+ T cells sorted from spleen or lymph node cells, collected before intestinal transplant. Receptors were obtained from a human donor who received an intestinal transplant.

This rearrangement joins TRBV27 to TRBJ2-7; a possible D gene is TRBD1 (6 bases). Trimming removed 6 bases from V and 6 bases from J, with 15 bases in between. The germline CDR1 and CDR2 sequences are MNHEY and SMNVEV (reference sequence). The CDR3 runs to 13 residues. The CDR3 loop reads CASSYGRGSEQYF. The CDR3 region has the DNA TGTGCCAGCAGCTATGGTAGGGGGTCCGAGCAGTACTTC.

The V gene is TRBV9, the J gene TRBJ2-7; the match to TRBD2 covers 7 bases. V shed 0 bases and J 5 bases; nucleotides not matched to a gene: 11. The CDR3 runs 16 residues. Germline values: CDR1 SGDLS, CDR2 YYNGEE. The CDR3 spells CASSVGRREGLHEQYF. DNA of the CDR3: TGTGCCAGCAGCGTAGGAAGGAGGGAGGGTCTGCACGAGCAGTACTTC.

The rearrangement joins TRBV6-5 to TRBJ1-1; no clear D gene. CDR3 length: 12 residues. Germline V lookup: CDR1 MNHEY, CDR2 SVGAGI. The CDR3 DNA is TGTGTAAGTTACCTTTCGAACACTGAAGCTTTCTTT. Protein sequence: CVSYLSNTEAFF.

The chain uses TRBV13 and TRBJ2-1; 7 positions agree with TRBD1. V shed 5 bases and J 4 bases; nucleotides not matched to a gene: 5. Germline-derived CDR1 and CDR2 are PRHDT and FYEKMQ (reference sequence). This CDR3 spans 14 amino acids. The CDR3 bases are TGTGCCAGCAGCCCCGGGACAGCATACAATGAGCAGTTCTTC. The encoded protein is CASSPGTAYNEQFF.

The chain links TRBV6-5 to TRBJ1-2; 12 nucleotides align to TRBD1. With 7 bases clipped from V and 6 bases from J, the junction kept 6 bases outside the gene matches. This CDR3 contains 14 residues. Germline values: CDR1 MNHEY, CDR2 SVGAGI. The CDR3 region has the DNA TGTGCCAGCACCCTGGGACAGGGGGCGCATGGCTACACCTTC. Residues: CASTLGQGAHGYTF.

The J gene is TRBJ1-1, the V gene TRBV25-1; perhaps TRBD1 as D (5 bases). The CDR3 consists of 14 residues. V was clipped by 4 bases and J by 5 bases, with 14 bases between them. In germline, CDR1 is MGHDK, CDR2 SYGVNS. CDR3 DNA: TGTGCCAGCAGTGCTGACAGCTTGGGGACTGAAGCTTTCTTT. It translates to CASSADSLGTEAFF.

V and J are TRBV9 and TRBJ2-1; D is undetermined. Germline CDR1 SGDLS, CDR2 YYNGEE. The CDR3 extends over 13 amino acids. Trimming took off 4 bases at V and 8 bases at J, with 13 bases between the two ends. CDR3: CASSPELVYEQFF. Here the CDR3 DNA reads TGTGCCAGCAGCCCAGAATTGGTCTATGAGCAGTTCTTC.

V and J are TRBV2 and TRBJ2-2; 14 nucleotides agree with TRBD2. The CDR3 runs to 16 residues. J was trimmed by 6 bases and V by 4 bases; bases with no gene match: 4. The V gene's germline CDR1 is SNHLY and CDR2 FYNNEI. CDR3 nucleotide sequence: TGTGCCAGCAGTGCGGGACTAGCGGGAGTAGCCGGGGAGCTGTTTTTT. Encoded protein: CASSAGLAGVAGELFF.

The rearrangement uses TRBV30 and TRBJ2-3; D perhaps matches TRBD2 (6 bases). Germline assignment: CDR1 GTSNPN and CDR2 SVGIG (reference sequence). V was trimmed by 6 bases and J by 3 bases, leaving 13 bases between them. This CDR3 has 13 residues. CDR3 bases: TGTGCCTGCTCGGGAGCGAGGACAGATACGCAGTATTTT. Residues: CACSGARTDTQYF.

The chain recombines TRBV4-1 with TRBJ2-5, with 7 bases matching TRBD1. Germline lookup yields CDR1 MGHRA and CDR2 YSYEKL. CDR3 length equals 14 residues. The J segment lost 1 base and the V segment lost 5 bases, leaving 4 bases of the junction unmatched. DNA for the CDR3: TGCGCCAGCAGCGGGACAGACCTCCAAGAGACCCAGTACTTC. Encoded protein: CASSGTDLQETQYF.

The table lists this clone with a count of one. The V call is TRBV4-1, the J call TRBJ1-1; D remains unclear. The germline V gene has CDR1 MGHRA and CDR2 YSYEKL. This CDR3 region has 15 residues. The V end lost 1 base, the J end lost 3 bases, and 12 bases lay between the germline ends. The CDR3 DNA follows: TGCGCCAGCAGCCAAGCAACCGGTGAACACACTGAAGCTTTCTTT. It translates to CASSQATGEHTEAFF.

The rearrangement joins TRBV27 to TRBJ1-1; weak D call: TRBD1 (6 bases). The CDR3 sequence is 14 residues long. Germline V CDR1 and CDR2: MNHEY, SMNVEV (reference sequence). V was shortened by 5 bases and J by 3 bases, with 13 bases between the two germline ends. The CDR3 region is CASSLTGMYTEAFF. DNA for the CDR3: TGTGCCAGCAGTCTCACAGGGATGTACACTGAAGCTTTCTTT.

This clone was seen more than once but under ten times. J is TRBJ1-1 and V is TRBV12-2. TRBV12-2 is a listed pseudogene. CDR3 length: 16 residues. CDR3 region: CASRLGSLPGDTEAFF. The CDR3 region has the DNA TGTGCAAGTCGCTTAGGCTCGTTGCCTGGAGACACTGAAGCTTTCTTT.

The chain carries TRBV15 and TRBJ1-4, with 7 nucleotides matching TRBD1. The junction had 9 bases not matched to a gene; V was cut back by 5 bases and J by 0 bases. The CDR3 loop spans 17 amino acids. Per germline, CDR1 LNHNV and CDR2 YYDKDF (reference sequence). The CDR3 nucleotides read TGTGCCACCAGCCCCCTGGGACAGTCTGCAACTAATGAAAAACTGTTTTTT. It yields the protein CATSPLGQSATNEKLFF.

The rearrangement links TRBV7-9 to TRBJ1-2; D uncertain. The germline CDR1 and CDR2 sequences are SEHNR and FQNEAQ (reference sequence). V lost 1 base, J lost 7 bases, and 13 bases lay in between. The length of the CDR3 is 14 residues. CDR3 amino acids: CASSLGDGYAGYTF. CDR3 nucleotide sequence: TGTGCCAGCAGCTTAGGCGATGGGTATGCTGGCTACACCTTC.

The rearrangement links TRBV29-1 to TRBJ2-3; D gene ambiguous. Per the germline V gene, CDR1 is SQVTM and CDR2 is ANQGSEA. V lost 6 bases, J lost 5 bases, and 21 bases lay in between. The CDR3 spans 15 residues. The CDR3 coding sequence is TGCAGCGTAGCCCTCCTCCCTCTCTTAGGAGATACGCAGTATTTT. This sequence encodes CSVALLPLLGDTQYF.

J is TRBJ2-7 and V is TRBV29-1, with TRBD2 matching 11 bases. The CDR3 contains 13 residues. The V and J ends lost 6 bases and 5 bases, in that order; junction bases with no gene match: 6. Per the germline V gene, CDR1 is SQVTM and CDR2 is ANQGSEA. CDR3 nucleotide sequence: TGCAGCGTAAGGGGACTAGCGGTCAACGAGCAGTACTTC. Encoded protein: CSVRGLAVNEQYF.

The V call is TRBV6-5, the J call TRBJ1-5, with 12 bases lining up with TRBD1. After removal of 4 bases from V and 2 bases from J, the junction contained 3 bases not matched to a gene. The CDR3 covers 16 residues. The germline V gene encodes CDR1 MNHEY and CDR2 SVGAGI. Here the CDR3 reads CASSLGTGGGNQPQHF. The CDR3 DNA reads TGTGCCAGCAGTTTAGGGACAGGGGGCGGCAATCAGCCCCAGCATTTT.

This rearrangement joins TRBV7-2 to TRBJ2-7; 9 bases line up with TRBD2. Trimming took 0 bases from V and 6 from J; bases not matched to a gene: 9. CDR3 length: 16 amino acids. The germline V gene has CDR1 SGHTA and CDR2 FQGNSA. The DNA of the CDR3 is TGTGCCAGCAGCTTAGCTCCTAGCGGGATTATGGGCGAGCAGTACTTC. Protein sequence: CASSLAPSGIMGEQYF.

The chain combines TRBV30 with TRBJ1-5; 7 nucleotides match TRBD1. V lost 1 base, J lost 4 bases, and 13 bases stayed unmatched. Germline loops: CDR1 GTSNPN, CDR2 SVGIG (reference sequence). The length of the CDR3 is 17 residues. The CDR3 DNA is TGTGCCTGGAGTGACTTCCCCCCAGGGGGTTATAATCAGCCCCAGCATTTT. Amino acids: CAWSDFPPGGYNQPQHF.